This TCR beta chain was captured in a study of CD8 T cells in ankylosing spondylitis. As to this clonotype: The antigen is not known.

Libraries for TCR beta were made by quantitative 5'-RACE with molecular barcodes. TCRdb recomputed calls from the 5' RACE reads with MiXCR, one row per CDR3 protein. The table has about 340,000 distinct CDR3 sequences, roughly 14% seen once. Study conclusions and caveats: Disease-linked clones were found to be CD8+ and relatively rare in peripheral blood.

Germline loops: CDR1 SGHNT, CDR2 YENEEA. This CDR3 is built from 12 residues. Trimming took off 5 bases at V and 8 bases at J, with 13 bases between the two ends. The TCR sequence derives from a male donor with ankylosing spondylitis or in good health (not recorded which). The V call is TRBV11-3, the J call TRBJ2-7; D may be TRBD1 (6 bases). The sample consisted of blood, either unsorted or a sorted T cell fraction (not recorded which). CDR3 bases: TGTGCCAGCAGCCCCGGACAGAAACAGCAGTACTTC. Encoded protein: CASSPGQKQQYF.